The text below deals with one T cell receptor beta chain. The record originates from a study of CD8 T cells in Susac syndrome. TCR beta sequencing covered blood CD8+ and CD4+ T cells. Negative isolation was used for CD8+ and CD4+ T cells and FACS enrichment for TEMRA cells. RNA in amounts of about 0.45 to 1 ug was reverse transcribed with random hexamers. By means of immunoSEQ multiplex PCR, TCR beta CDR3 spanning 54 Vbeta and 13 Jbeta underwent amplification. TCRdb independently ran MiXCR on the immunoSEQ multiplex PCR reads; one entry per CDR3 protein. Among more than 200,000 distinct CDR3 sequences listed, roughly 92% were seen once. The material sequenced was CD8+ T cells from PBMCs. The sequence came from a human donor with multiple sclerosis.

CDR3: CASSSPQEGYNEQFF. The CDR3 bases are TGTGCCAGCAGCTCGCCCCAGGAAGGATACAATGAGCAGTTCTTC. The chain combines TRBV5-4 with TRBJ2-1; unclear D gene. The CDR3 has 15 amino acids. CDR1 is SGHNT, CDR2 YYREEE, per germline (reference sequence). V lost 3 bases, J lost 4 bases, and 14 bases lay in between.